This TCR beta chain is from a study of beta chain features in type 1 diabetes. This clone showed up just a few times. The antigen remains undetermined. This CDR3 is built from 15 residues. The germline CDR1 and CDR2 sequences are SGHDT and YYEEEE. J lost 2 bases, V lost 4 bases, and 9 bases had no gene match. The study's findings and limits: A possible short-template PCR bias applies equally to patients and controls. Moderately but significantly shorter TCRB CDR3s were found in Type 1 diabetes patients in all four CD4+ subsets.

Via CD45RO/CCR7/CD25/CD127/CD95/CD27, cells of the CD4+ naive, central memory, regulatory and stem cell-like memory subsets were sorted. The study reverse transcribed the entire isolated RNA, so it sequenced expressed TCRB transcripts. Assay: immunoSEQ multiplex PCR; the TCRdb copy retains only in-frame clones and omits some. The sample records about 390,000 clones, 8% to 10% being singletons. The genes are TRBV5-6 and TRBJ2-7; 7 positions agree with TRBD1. This clonotype originated in a man aged 25 to 40 with type 1 diabetes. Sequenced sample: central memory CD4+ T cells from blood. The CDR3 coding sequence is TGTGCCAGCAGCACAAGCCGGGACAGAACCTACGAGCAGTACTTC. This translates into CASSTSRDRTYEQYF.